What follows is one T cell receptor beta chain and its context. This entry is derived from a study of T-cell memory formation after mild COVID-19. TCRdb reprocessed the 5' RACE reads via MiXCR and lists one record per CDR3 protein. The sample has approximately 210,000 distinct CDR3 sequences; around 26% are singletons. This TCR came from an adult woman who had mild COVID-19 (a few samples of this study predate the infection). Cell type and time point are not known. The sequenced sample was PBMCs or a T cell subset sorted from them (not recorded which).

The CDR3 region is CSVLTGDLVEKLFF. CDR3 in DNA: TGCAGCGTTTTAACGGGGGATTTGGTTGAAAAACTGTTTTTT. The chain joins TRBV29-1 to TRBJ1-4, with a weak D call TRBD1 (5 bases). The V gene's germline CDR1 is SQVTM and CDR2 ANQGSEA. This CDR3 comprises 14 residues. V lost 5 bases and J lost 7, with 17 bases in between.